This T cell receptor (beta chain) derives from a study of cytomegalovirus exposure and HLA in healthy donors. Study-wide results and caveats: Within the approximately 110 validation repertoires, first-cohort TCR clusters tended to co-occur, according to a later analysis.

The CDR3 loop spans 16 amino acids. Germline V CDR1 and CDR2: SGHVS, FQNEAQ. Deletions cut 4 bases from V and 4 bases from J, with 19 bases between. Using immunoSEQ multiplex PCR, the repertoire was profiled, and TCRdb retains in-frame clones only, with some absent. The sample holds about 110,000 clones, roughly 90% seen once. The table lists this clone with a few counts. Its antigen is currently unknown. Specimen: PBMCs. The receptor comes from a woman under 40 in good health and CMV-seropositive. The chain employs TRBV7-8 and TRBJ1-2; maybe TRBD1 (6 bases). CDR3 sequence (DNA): TGTGCCAGCAGCTCCGCCGACAGGTTGGGTGGCTATGGCTACACCTTC. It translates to CASSSADRLGGYGYTF.